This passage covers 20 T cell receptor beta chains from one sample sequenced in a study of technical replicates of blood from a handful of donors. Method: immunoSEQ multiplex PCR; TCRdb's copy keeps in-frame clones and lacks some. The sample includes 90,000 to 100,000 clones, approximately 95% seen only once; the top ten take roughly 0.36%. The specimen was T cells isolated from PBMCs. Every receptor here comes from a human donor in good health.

CDR3 amino acids: CSVVSAAPGEPQHF. DNA of the CDR3: TGCAGCGTTGTATCGGCTGCCCCAGGCGAGCCCCAGCATTTT. This chain joins TRBV29-1 and TRBJ1-5; unclear D gene. The germline V gene encodes CDR1 SQVTM and CDR2 ANQGSEA. V lost 4 bases to trimming and J lost 8 bases, with 18 bases between them. The CDR3 sequence is 14 residues long.

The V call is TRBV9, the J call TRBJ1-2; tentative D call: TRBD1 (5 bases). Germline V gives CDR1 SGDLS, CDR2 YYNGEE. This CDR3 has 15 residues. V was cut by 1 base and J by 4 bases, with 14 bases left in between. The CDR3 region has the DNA TGTGCCAGCAGCGTATATTCAGGGAATGGCTATGGCTACACCTTC. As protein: CASSVYSGNGYGYTF.

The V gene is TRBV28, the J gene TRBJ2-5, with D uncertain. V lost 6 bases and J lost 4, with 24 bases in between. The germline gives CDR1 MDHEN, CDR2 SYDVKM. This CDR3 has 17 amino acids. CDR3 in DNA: TGTGCCAGCAGCCGCCTGGGTTCGAGGAACATGGGAGAGACCCAGTACTTC. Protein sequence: CASSRLGSRNMGETQYF.

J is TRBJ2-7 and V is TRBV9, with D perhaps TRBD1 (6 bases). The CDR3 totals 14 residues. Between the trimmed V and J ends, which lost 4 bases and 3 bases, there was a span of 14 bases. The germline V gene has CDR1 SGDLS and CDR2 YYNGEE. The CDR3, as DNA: TGTGCCAGCAGCCCATGGGACAAGAACTACGAGCAGTACTTC. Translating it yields CASSPWDKNYEQYF.

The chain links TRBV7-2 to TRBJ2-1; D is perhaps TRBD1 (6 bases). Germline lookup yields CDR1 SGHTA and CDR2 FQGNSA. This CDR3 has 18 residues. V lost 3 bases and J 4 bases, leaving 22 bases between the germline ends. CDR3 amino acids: CASSLGLRWETGYNEQFF. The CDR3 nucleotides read TGTGCCAGCAGCTTGGGGCTACGGTGGGAAACAGGGTACAATGAGCAGTTCTTC.

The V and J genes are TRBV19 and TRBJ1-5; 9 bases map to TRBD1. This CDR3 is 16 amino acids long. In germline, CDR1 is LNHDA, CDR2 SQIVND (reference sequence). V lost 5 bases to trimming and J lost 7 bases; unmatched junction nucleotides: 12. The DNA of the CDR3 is TGTGCCAGTAGTCTTTCGGACAGGGGAACGAGGCAGCCCCAGCATTTT. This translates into CASSLSDRGTRQPQHF.

The CDR3 DNA reads TGTGCCAGCCGGTGGACGCCCAGGGATGAGCAGTTCTTC. Encoded protein: CASRWTPRDEQFF. V is TRBV19 and J is TRBJ2-1, with D maybe TRBD1 (5 bases). V lost 9 bases and J 8 bases, leaving 17 bases between the germline ends. The CDR3 has 13 residues. Per germline, CDR1 LNHDA and CDR2 SQIVND (reference sequence).

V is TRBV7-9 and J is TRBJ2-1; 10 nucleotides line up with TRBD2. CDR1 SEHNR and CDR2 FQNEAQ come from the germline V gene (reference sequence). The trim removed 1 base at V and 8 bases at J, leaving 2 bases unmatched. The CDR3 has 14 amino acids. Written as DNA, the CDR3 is TGTGCCAGCAGCTTAGTGGGACTAGCGCATGAGCAGTTCTTC. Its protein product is CASSLVGLAHEQFF.

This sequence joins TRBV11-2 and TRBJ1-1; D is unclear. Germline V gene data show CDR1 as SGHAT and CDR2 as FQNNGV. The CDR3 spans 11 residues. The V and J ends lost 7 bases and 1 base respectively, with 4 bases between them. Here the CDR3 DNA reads TGTGCCAGCAACAAGAACACTGAAGCTTTCTTT. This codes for CASNKNTEAFF.

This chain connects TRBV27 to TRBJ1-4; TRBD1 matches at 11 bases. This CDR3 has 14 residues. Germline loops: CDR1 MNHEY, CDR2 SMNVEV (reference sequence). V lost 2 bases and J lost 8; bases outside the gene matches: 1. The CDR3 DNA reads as TGTGCCAGCAGTTTAGGGACAGGGGGAGAAAAACTGTTTTTT. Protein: CASSLGTGGEKLFF.

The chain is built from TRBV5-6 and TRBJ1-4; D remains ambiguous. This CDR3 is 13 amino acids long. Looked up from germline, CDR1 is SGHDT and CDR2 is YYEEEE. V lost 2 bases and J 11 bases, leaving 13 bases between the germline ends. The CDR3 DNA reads TGTGCCAGCAGCTTTTCGGGATGGACGAAACTGTTTTTT. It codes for CASSFSGWTKLFF.

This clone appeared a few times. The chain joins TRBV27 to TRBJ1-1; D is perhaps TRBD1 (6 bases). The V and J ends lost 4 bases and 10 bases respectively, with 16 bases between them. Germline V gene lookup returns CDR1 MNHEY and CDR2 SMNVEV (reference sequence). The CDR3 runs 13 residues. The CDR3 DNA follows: TGTGCCAGCAGTTACTCTTTGGGACACGGAGCTTTCTTT. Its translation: CASSYSLGHGAFF.

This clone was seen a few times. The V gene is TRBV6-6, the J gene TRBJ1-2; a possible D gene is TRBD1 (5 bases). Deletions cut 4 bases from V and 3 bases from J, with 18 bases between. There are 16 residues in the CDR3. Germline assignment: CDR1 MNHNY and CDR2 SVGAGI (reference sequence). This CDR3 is CASSFTIGGEYYGYTF. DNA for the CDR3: TGTGCCAGCAGTTTTACGATCGGGGGGGAATACTATGGCTACACCTTC.

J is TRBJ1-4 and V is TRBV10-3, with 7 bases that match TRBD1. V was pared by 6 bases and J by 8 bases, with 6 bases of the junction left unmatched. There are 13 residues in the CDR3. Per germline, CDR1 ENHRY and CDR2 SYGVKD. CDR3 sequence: CAIREDRLEKLFF. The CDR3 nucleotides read TGTGCCATCAGGGAGGACAGGCTGGAAAAACTGTTTTTT.

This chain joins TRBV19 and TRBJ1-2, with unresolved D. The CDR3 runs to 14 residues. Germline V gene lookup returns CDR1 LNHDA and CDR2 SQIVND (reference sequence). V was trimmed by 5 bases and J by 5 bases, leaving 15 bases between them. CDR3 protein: CASSALTVLYGYTF. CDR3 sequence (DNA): TGTGCCAGTAGTGCTCTAACGGTCCTTTATGGCTACACCTTC.

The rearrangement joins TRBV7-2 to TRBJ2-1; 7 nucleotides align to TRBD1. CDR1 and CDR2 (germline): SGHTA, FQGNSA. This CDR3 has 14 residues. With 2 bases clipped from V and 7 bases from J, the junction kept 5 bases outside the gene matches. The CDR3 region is CASSLQGVGNEQFF. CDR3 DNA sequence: TGTGCCAGCAGCTTACAGGGGGTGGGAAATGAGCAGTTCTTC.

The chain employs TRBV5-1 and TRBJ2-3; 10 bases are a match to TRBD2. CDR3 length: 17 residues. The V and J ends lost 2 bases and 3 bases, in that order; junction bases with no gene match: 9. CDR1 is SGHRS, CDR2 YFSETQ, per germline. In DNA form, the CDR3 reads TGCGCCAGCAGCTTCTCAGGACTAGCGGAGTCAACAGATACGCAGTATTTT. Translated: CASSFSGLAESTDTQYF.

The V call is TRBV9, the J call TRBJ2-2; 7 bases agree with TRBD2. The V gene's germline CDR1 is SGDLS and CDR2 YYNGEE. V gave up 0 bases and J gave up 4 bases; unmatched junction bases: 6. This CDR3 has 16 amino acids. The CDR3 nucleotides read TGTGCCAGCAGCGTAGGCGGGGGAGTAGGCACCGGGGAGCTGTTTTTT. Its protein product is CASSVGGGVGTGELFF.

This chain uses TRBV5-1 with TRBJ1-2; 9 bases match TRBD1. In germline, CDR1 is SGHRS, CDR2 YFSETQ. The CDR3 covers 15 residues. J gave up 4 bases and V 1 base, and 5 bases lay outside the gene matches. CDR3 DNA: TGCGCCAGCAGCTTGATGGGACAGGGTATCTATGGCTACACCTTC. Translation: CASSLMGQGIYGYTF.

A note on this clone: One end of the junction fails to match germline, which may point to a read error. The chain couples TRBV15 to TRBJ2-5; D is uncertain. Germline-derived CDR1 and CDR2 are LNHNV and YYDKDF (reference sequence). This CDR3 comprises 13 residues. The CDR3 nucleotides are TGTGCCACCAGCGGAGACAACCAAGAGACCCAGTACTTC. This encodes CATSGDNQETQYF.